The rows below give T cell receptor beta chains drawn from one sample of a study of metastatic and nonmetastatic thyroid tumors. TCRdb re-processed the PCR reads through MiXCR. The sample carries approximately 4,500 clones, roughly 35% recorded once. Sequenced material: adjacent normal tissue. The receptors here all came from a male donor with papillary thyroid cancer or a benign thyroid nodule (not recorded which). Some clones in this sample may be carry-over from other donors' samples. CDR3s include the opening cysteine and the closing phenylalanine or tryptophan. The D gene is left open where the match is weak. Expanded clones are given a class, and other clones once, few, many or no size at all.

clone size: NA; D gene: TRBD2; V gene: TRBV4-3; J gene: TRBJ2-1; CDR3 DNA: TGCGCCAGCAGCCCGGGACTAGTACTCAATGAGCAGTTCTTC; CDR3 protein: CASSPGLVLNEQFF
clone size: NA; D gene: TRBD1; V gene: TRBV27; J gene: TRBJ2-5; CDR3 DNA: TGTGCCAGCAGAAAGGGGGCCGAAGAGACCCAGTACTTC; CDR3 protein: CASRKGAEETQYF
clone size: NA; D gene: TRBD1; V gene: TRBV2; J gene: TRBJ1-2; CDR3 DNA: TGTGCCAGCAATCGACAGGGCCCCAACTATGGCTACACCTTC; CDR3 protein: CASNRQGPNYGYTF
clone size: NA; D gene: TRBD1; V gene: TRBV28; J gene: TRBJ1-2; CDR3 DNA: TGTGCCAGCAGTTTCGGGACAGGGCACTATGGCTACACCTTC; CDR3 protein: CASSFGTGHYGYTF
clone size: NA; D gene: NA; V gene: TRBV25-1; J gene: TRBJ1-4; CDR3 DNA: TGTGCCAGCAGTGAATCAACGTCCGGGAATGAAAAACTGTTTTTT; CDR3 protein: CASSESTSGNEKLFF
clone size: once; D gene: NA; V gene: TRBV14; J gene: TRBJ1-6; CDR3 DNA: TGTGCCAGCAGCCAAGATCACCCGGGGAGAAATAATTCACCCCTCCACTTT; CDR3 protein: CASSQDHPGRNNSPLHF
clone size: once; D gene: TRBD1; V gene: TRBV3-1; J gene: TRBJ1-4; CDR3 DNA: TGTGCCAGCAGCCATGGGACAGGGAGGGGTGGGAAGAATGAAAAACTGTTTTTT; CDR3 protein: CASSHGTGRGGKNEKLFF
clone size: NA; D gene: TRBD2; V gene: TRBV11-2; J gene: TRBJ2-5; CDR3 DNA: TGTGCCAGCAGCTTACTAGCGGGAGGCCAAGAGACCCAGTACTTC; CDR3 protein: CASSLLAGGQETQYF
clone size: NA; D gene: NA; V gene: TRBV20-1; J gene: TRBJ2-1; CDR3 DNA: TGCAGTGCTTCAAATGGGGCCAGTGTCGATGAGCAGTTCTTC; CDR3 protein: CSASNGASVDEQFF
clone size: medium-sized; D gene: TRBD2; V gene: TRBV29-1; J gene: TRBJ2-7; CDR3 DNA: TGCAGCGTTCCCCGTGCGGGAGCCCTGGGCGAGCAGTACTTC; CDR3 protein: CSVPRAGALGEQYF
clone size: few; D gene: TRBD1; V gene: TRBV24-1; J gene: TRBJ1-2; CDR3 DNA: TGTGCCACCAGTGATATGACAGGGGGCCTCCATGGCTACACCTTC; CDR3 protein: CATSDMTGGLHGYTF
clone size: NA; D gene: TRBD2; V gene: TRBV20-1; J gene: TRBJ2-1; CDR3 DNA: TGCAGCGCTACTCTAGCGGGAGGGCCAAGTGAGCAGTTCTTC; CDR3 protein: CSATLAGGPSEQFF
clone size: NA; D gene: TRBD1; V gene: TRBV20-1; J gene: TRBJ1-1; CDR3 DNA: TGCAGTTATACAGGGGGGCGAGGGACTGAAGCTTTCTTT; CDR3 protein: CSYTGGRGTEAFF
clone size: few; D gene: TRBD2; V gene: TRBV20-1; J gene: TRBJ2-7; CDR3 DNA: TGCAGTGCTAGTGGTGCGGGAGGCACCGAGCAGTACTTC; CDR3 protein: CSASGAGGTEQYF
clone size: NA; D gene: TRBD2; V gene: TRBV6-1; J gene: TRBJ2-1; CDR3 DNA: TGTGCCAGCAGCTCCTATGTACTAGCGGATGACAATGAGCAGTTCTTC; CDR3 protein: CASSSYVLADDNEQFF
clone size: medium-sized; D gene: NA; V gene: TRBV11-3; J gene: TRBJ1-1; CDR3 DNA: TGTGCCAGCAGCTGGAAAGAAGGAACTGAAGCTTTCTTT; CDR3 protein: CASSWKEGTEAFF